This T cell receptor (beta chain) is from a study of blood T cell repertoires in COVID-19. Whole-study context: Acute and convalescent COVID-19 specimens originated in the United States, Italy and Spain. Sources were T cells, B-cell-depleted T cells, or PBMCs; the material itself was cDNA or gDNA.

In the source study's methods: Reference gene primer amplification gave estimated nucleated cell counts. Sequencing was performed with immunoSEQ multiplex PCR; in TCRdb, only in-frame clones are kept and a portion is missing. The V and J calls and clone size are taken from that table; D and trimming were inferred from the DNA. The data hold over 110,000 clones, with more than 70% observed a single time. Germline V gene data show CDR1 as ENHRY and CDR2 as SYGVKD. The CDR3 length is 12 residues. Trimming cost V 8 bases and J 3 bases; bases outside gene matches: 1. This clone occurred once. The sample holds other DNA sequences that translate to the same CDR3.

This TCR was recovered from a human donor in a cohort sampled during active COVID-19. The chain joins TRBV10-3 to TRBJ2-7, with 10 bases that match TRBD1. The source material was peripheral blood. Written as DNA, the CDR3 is TGTGCCATCCGGGACAGGGGCTACGAGCAGTACTTC. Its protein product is CAIRDRGYEQYF.